The 10 T cell receptor beta chains listed next were all sequenced from one sample in a study of shared clonotypes between healthy human individuals. The protocol was immunoSEQ multiplex PCR, while the TCRdb copy is restricted to in-frame clones and leaves out a portion. Of about 380,000 clones listed, about 96% are singletons. Input material: memory CD8+ T cells sorted from blood. Indicated subset: CD45RO+ cells pooled with CCR7-negative TemRA cells. All receptors come from a man aged 30-40 years in good health.

This clone came up once. This chain uses TRBV6-1 with TRBJ2-1; D might be TRBD1 (6 bases). Trimming shortened V by 3 bases and J by 2 bases, and 11 bases separated the two germline ends. The CDR3 loop spans 15 amino acids. From germline, CDR1 is MNHNS and CDR2 SASEGT. The CDR3 coding sequence is TGTGCCAGCAGTGATGGGACACCTACCTACAATGAGCAGTTCTTC. Protein sequence: CASSDGTPTYNEQFF.

The rearrangement joins TRBV6-1 to TRBJ2-2, with 9 bases aligning to TRBD2. Trimming at V came to 2 bases and at J to 5 bases, leaving 6 bases not matched to a gene. CDR3 size: 16 residues. Germline CDR1 is MNHNS and CDR2 is SASEGT. The CDR3 protein is CASSELGLAETGELFF. As DNA, the CDR3 is TGTGCCAGCAGTGAATTGGGACTAGCTGAAACCGGGGAGCTGTTTTTT.

The DNA of the CDR3 is TGTGCCAGCAGCCTAGGGGACAGGGGCGGCGGGGATGAGCAGTTCTTC. Translating it yields CASSLGDRGGGDEQFF. The V call is TRBV11-3, the J call TRBJ2-1, with 10 positions matching TRBD1. Germline V gene data show CDR1 as SGHNT and CDR2 as YENEEA. The CDR3 sequence is 16 residues long. V shed 5 bases, J shed 8 bases, and the junction held 12 bases outside the gene matches.

Only one count was recorded for this clone. This sequence joins TRBV30 and TRBJ2-7; either TRBD1 or TRBD2 may fit D (5 bases each). Germline V CDR1 and CDR2: GTSNPN, SVGIG (reference sequence). The CDR3 totals 13 residues. Trimming stripped 3 bases from V and 6 bases from J, with 15 bases between. CDR3 loop: CAWSVGRESEQYF. CDR3 DNA: TGTGCCTGGAGCGTGGGCAGGGAGAGCGAGCAGTACTTC. Based on the CDR3 plus reference TRBV30 and TRBJ2-7, the full variable domain is SQTIHQWPATLVQPVGSPLSLECTVEGTSNPNLYWYRQAAGRGLQLLFYSVGIGQISSEVPQNLSASRPQDRQFILSSKKLLLSDSGFYLCAWSVGRESEQYFGPGTRLTVT.

The chain employs TRBV7-2 and TRBJ2-7; D is possibly TRBD1 or TRBD2 (5 bases each). The CDR3 is made up of 14 amino acids. The V gene lost 5 bases and the J gene lost 2 bases, with 13 bases spanning the gap. CDR1 is SGHTA and CDR2 is FQGNSA in the germline V gene. Here the CDR3 DNA reads TGTGCCAGCAGCACCTCCGGGGCCGCCTACGAGCAGTACTTC. Translation gives CASSTSGAAYEQYF.

The gene calls are TRBV7-2 and TRBJ1-6; possible D gene TRBD1, 6 bases. Germline-derived CDR1 and CDR2 are SGHTA and FQGNSA. The CDR3 length is 14 residues. The V and J ends lost 3 bases and 8 bases respectively, with 11 bases between them. The CDR3 sequence: CASSFRTVDSPLHF. DNA for the CDR3: TGTGCCAGCAGCTTCCGGACAGTAGATTCACCCCTCCACTTT.

The J gene is TRBJ2-6, the V gene TRBV4-1; TRBD1 is a possible D gene (6 bases). The V gene's germline CDR1 is MGHRA and CDR2 YSYEKL. V lost 3 bases and J lost 2, with 14 bases in between. This CDR3 spans 17 amino acids. CDR3 amino acids: CASSQDSPTAGANVLTF. CDR3 nucleotide sequence: TGCGCCAGCAGCCAGGACAGCCCCACGGCTGGGGCCAACGTCCTGACTTTC.

The rearrangement uses TRBV16 and TRBJ2-1, with a tentative D call TRBD1 (6 bases). Looked up from germline, CDR1 is KGHSY and CDR2 is FQNENV. The CDR3 is 12 amino acids. Trimming shortened V by 10 bases and J by 3 bases, and 10 bases separated the two germline ends. CDR3 DNA: TGTGCCACCCGGACAGTCTACAATGAGCAGTTCTTC. Its protein product is CATRTVYNEQFF.

This rearrangement joins TRBV7-9 to TRBJ2-1, with 9 bases lining up with TRBD2. The germline gives CDR1 SEHNR, CDR2 FQNEAQ (reference sequence). There are 16 residues in the CDR3. With V trimmed by 6 bases and J by 4 bases, 10 bases remained unmatched. CDR3: CASRRRTSVLYNEQFF. CDR3 in DNA: TGTGCCAGCAGGCGGAGGACTAGCGTCCTTTACAATGAGCAGTTCTTC.

In its sample, this clone was seen once. The rearrangement joins TRBV15 to TRBJ2-5, with no clear D. The CDR3 loop spans 14 amino acids. The V gene lost 0 bases and the J gene lost 4 bases, with 9 bases spanning the gap. The V gene's germline CDR1 is LNHNV and CDR2 YYDKDF (reference sequence). In DNA, the CDR3 is TGTGCCACCAGCAGAGATCCAGCCAGAGAGACCCAGTACTTC. This gives the protein CATSRDPARETQYF.